These 20 T cell receptor beta chains share one sample of origin, sequenced in a study of Ad26.COV2.S vaccination and SARS-CoV-2 variants. Treatment indicated: about 20 received Ad26.COV2.S at low or high dose, single or two shots; five or six received placebo; per-sample allocation not given. Day 63 following the first vaccine or placebo injection was when the samples were taken. Clones were sequenced by immunoSEQ multiplex PCR, and TCRdb holds only the in-frame ones, with some missing. The sample consists of some 480,000 clones, around nine tenths of them appearing once. The material sequenced was peripheral blood, taken in a trial of Ad26.COV2.S vaccine versus placebo. Source of these receptors: a person between 18 and 65 years old who received the Ad26.COV2.S COVID-19 vaccine or a placebo.

The chain has TRBV24-1 and TRBJ1-4; 12 nucleotides match TRBD1. Germline assignment: CDR1 KGHDR and CDR2 SFDVKD. The CDR3 length is 15 residues. V shed 5 bases, J shed 8 bases, and the junction held 5 bases outside the gene matches. The CDR3, as DNA: TGTGCCACCAGTGCACCGGGACAGGGGGCGGAAAAACTGTTTTTT. It yields the protein CATSAPGQGAEKLFF.

This chain joins TRBV4-2 and TRBJ1-2; 10 bases are a match to TRBD1. V was pared by 3 bases and J by 7 bases, with 8 bases of the junction left unmatched. CDR3 length: 15 amino acids. Germline CDR1 is LGHNA and CDR2 is YNFKEQ. The CDR3 loop is CASSQHRQGAGGYTF. The CDR3 DNA is TGTGCCAGCAGCCAGCACAGACAGGGGGCAGGTGGCTACACCTTC.

The chain combines TRBV11-2 with TRBJ2-7; D remains ambiguous. The CDR3 extends over 11 amino acids. Deletions cut 1 base from V and 3 bases from J, with 1 base between. From germline, CDR1 is SGHAT and CDR2 FQNNGV. CDR3 in amino acids: CASSLVYEQYF. The DNA of the CDR3 is TGTGCCAGCAGCTTAGTCTACGAGCAGTACTTC.

This sequence joins TRBV7-3 and TRBJ2-1, with D possibly TRBD2 on 7 matching bases. This CDR3 is built from 15 residues. Trimming cost V 5 bases and J 6 bases, with 17 bases left between them. CDR1 is SGHTA and CDR2 is FQGTGA in the germline V gene. The CDR3 loop is CASSPVGAGANEQFF. The CDR3 DNA sequence: TGTGCCAGCAGCCCCGTGGGGGCGGGGGCCAATGAGCAGTTCTTC.

This clone was detected a few times. The chain couples TRBV20-1 to TRBJ1-2; D is undetermined. The V gene lost 3 bases and the J gene lost 11 bases, with 10 bases spanning the gap. The germline V gene encodes CDR1 DFQATT and CDR2 SNEGSKA (reference sequence). This CDR3 is 10 amino acids long. DNA of the CDR3: TGCAGTGCTAGTCGGGATGTTTACACCTTC. Encoded protein: CSASRDVYTF.

The chain has TRBV18 and TRBJ2-3, with 9 bases fitting TRBD1. Germline-derived CDR1 and CDR2 are KGHSH and LQKENI. This CDR3 has 18 residues. V was clipped by 4 bases and J by 2 bases; unmatched bases: 13. In DNA form, the CDR3 reads TGTGCCAGCTCACTACAAAAAATCGGGACAGGGTCCACAGATACGCAGTATTTT. It is translated as CASSLQKIGTGSTDTQYF.

The genes are TRBV6-5 and TRBJ2-7, with a weak D call TRBD2 (6 bases). Trimming removed 7 bases from V and 6 bases from J, with 19 bases in between. CDR3 length equals 14 residues. Per the germline V gene, CDR1 is MNHEY and CDR2 is SVGAGI. CDR3 in amino acids: CASIRTSSGGEQYF. CDR3 nucleotide sequence: TGTGCCAGCATCCGTACTAGCAGTGGGGGCGAGCAGTACTTC.

This chain connects TRBV6-2 or TRBV6-3 to TRBJ1-5; tentatively, D is TRBD1 (5 bases). Trimming left V 3 bases short and J 6 bases short, with 18 bases between. The CDR3 has 16 residues. Germline V gene lookup returns CDR1 MNHEY and CDR2 SVGEGT. In DNA, the CDR3 is TGTGCCAGCAGTTATGGTTCCGGGGCGGCTGGTCAGCCCCAGCATTTT. Translating it yields CASSYGSGAAGQPQHF.

CDR3 nucleotide sequence: TGTGCCAGCAGACTGGACAGGGGAGTGAGTAGCGAGCAGTACTTC. Encoded protein: CASRLDRGVSSEQYF. This chain connects TRBV5-5 to TRBJ2-7, with TRBD1 matching 9 bases. This CDR3 comprises 15 residues. In germline, CDR1 is SGHKS, CDR2 YYEKEE (reference sequence). V lost 5 bases to trimming and J lost 6 bases; unmatched junction nucleotides: 12.

This rearrangement joins TRBV3-1 (or the pseudogene TRBV3-2) to TRBJ2-2; D call uncertain. The CDR3 sequence is 13 residues long. The V end lost 3 bases, the J end lost 8 bases, and 10 bases lay between the germline ends. CDR1 and CDR2 from the germline V gene are LGHDT and YNNKEL (reference sequence). This chain's CDR3 is CASSHIARGELFF. CDR3 bases: TGTGCCAGCAGCCACATCGCCCGGGGGGAGCTGTTTTTT.

The V call is TRBV7-2, the J call TRBJ1-5, with unresolved D. From germline, CDR1 is SGHTA and CDR2 FQGNSA. V dropped 1 base and J dropped 0 bases, with 7 bases sitting between them. The CDR3 is 15 residues long. The CDR3 here is CASSLGQYSNQPQHF. The CDR3 bases are TGTGCCAGCAGCTTAGGCCAGTATAGCAATCAGCCCCAGCATTTT.

The chain combines TRBV10-3 with TRBJ2-2, with D perhaps TRBD1 or TRBD2 (5 bases each). The CDR3 is 16 amino acids. Trimming took 6 bases from V and 2 from J, leaving 16 bases between them. Germline-derived CDR1 and CDR2 are ENHRY and SYGVKD. The CDR3 is CAISLTGPDNTGELFF. CDR3 nucleotide sequence: TGTGCCATCAGCCTGACGGGACCGGACAACACCGGGGAGCTGTTTTTT.

The chain recombines TRBV9 with TRBJ2-3; D is ambiguous. From germline, CDR1 is SGDLS and CDR2 YYNGEE. Trimming took off 0 bases at V and 0 bases at J, with 11 bases between the two ends. The length of the CDR3 is 16 residues. CDR3 DNA sequence: TGTGCCAGCAGCGTAGGGTCCAGCGCAAGCACAGATACGCAGTATTTT. Translated, it gives CASSVGSSASTDTQYF. The whole variable domain, filled in from reference TRBV9 and TRBJ2-3, reads DSGVTQTPKHLITATGQRVTLRCSPRSGDLSVYWYQQSLDQGLQFLIQYYNGEERAKGNILERFSAQQFPDLHSELNLSSLELGDSALYFCASSVGSSASTDTQYFGPGTRLTVL.

The chain carries TRBV19 and TRBJ1-3; perhaps TRBD1 as D (5 bases). The CDR3 contains 14 residues. CDR1 LNHDA and CDR2 SQIVND come from the germline V gene (reference sequence). Deletions cut 4 bases from V and 5 bases from J, with 12 bases between. The chain's CDR3 is CASSTPGWRNTIYF. CDR3 in DNA: TGTGCCAGTAGTACCCCAGGGTGGAGAAACACCATATATTTT.

V is TRBV19 and J is TRBJ2-7, with 7 bases lining up with TRBD2. This CDR3 is 13 amino acids long. The V gene end was trimmed by 4 bases and the J gene end by 7 bases; junction bases not matched to a gene: 7. CDR1 and CDR2 (germline): LNHDA, SQIVND (reference sequence). The CDR3 bases are TGTGCCAGTAGTAGGAGAGGTAGCGGGGAGCAGTACTTC. Its protein is CASSRRGSGEQYF.

The rearrangement uses TRBV7-2 and TRBJ2-3; 7 bases are shared with TRBD1. The CDR3 length is 15 residues. CDR1 is SGHTA, CDR2 FQGNSA, per germline. The junction had 6 bases not matched to a gene; V was cut back by 2 bases and J by 4 bases. In DNA, the CDR3 is TGTGCCAGCAGCTTAACCCTAGACAGGGCAGATACGCAGTATTTT. Translating gives CASSLTLDRADTQYF.

The chain recombines TRBV5-6 with TRBJ2-1, with D possibly TRBD2 on 5 matching bases. Germline CDR1 and CDR2: SGHDT and YYEEEE. Trimming shortened V by 0 bases and J by 6 bases, and 7 bases separated the two germline ends. This CDR3 contains 13 residues. The CDR3 spells CASSLERINEQFF. Written as DNA, the CDR3 is TGTGCCAGCAGCTTGGAGCGGATCAATGAGCAGTTCTTC.

The chain joins TRBV11-2 to TRBJ2-2; D call uncertain. Trimming took 5 bases from V and 6 from J, leaving 7 bases between them. The germline CDR1 and CDR2 sequences are SGHAT and FQNNGV. The CDR3 is 12 amino acids. CDR3 coding DNA: TGTGCCAGCAGCCGTAATGCCGGGGAGCTGTTTTTT. It is translated as CASSRNAGELFF.

The chain recombines TRBV19 with TRBJ2-7, with D unresolved. The CDR3 has 15 residues. In germline, CDR1 is LNHDA, CDR2 SQIVND (reference sequence). Trimming pared 5 bases from V and 4 bases from J, leaving 18 bases between. This chain's CDR3 is CASSPMDAGIYEQYF. As DNA, the CDR3 is TGTGCCAGTAGTCCCATGGACGCTGGTATTTACGAGCAGTACTTC.

The J gene is TRBJ2-7, the V gene TRBV10-1; weak D call: TRBD1 (5 bases). CDR1 is WNHNN, CDR2 SYGVQD, per germline (reference sequence). The ends were cut back, 2 bases at V and 3 bases at J, with 26 bases in the middle. CDR3 size: 19 residues. CDR3 coding DNA: TGCGCCAGCAGTGAGCCGTATTATGGTAGGGGTAACTACTACTACGAGCAGTACTTC. Protein product: CASSEPYYGRGNYYYEQYF.